These 25 T cell receptor beta chains share one sample of origin, sequenced in a study of CD8 T cells in Susac syndrome. Random-hexamer reverse transcription was applied to roughly 0.45 to 1 ug RNA. MiXCR, applied by TCRdb to the immunoSEQ multiplex PCR reads, yields one record per CDR3 protein. Of roughly 160,000 distinct CDR3 sequences in the sample, roughly 95% are singletons; the top ten hold approximately 0.12%. The source material was CD4+ T cells from PBMCs. All receptors come from a human donor with Susac syndrome.

The chain has TRBV11-1 and TRBJ2-1, with 12 nucleotides matching TRBD2. J lost 0 bases, V lost 4 bases, and 13 bases had no gene match. The CDR3 extends over 20 amino acids. The germline gives CDR1 SGHAT, CDR2 FQDESV (reference sequence). The CDR3 spells CASSSIMGLAGPSSYNEQFF. The CDR3 coding sequence is TGTGCCAGCAGCTCGATTATGGGACTAGCGGGCCCTAGCTCCTACAATGAGCAGTTCTTC.

The chain is built from TRBV15 and TRBJ2-7, with D perhaps TRBD1 (5 bases). Trimming took 0 bases from V and 1 from J, leaving 13 bases between them. The germline V gene encodes CDR1 LNHNV and CDR2 YYDKDF (reference sequence). CDR3 length: 16 residues. Written as DNA, the CDR3 is TGTGCCACCAGCAGAGACAGGGTGGATGAGTCCTACGAGCAGTACGTC. Translation gives CATSRDRVDESYEQYV.

This clonotype was seen once. The gene calls are TRBV29-1 and TRBJ1-1, with 7 bases lining up with TRBD1. The CDR3 has 13 amino acids. CDR1 is SQVTM, CDR2 ANQGSEA, per germline. The V and J ends lost 7 bases and 1 base, in that order; junction bases with no gene match: 6. The CDR3 DNA sequence: TGCAGCGCTGCGGGACAGAGGAACACTGAAGCTTTCTTT. Encoded protein: CSAAGQRNTEAFF.

The chain employs TRBV29-1 and TRBJ1-2; no clear D. Germline CDR1 SQVTM, CDR2 ANQGSEA. The CDR3 extends over 11 amino acids. Trimming took 3 bases from V and 3 from J, leaving 5 bases between them. CDR3 nucleotide sequence: TGCAGCGTTGAGCAGTACTATGGCTACACCTTC. Amino acids: CSVEQYYGYTF.

This chain connects TRBV18 to TRBJ1-2; no definite D call. This CDR3 contains 13 residues. Germline V gives CDR1 KGHSH, CDR2 LQKENI. Trimming took off 6 bases at V and 4 bases at J, with 12 bases between the two ends. The chain's CDR3 is CASSPLGSYGYTF. The CDR3 region has the DNA TGTGCCAGCTCCCCCCTGGGGTCCTATGGCTACACCTTC.

The chain couples TRBV7-2 to TRBJ2-3; D remains unclear. Germline assignment: CDR1 SGHTA and CDR2 FQGNSA. V gave up 4 bases and J gave up 5 bases, with 7 bases separating them. This CDR3 comprises 12 residues. In DNA, the CDR3 is TGTGCCAGCAGCTCTTTCCAAGATACGCAGTATTTT. Translating it yields CASSSFQDTQYF.

The chain employs TRBV29-1 and TRBJ2-5; TRBD1 is a possible D gene (5 bases). Germline V gene data show CDR1 as SQVTM and CDR2 as ANQGSEA. CDR3 length: 14 residues. The ends were cut back, 4 bases at V and 0 bases at J, with 12 bases in the middle. The chain's CDR3 is CSVVKQEYQETQYF. Here the CDR3 DNA reads TGCAGCGTTGTTAAACAGGAATACCAAGAGACCCAGTACTTC.

The V call is TRBV25-1, the J call TRBJ2-1; D may match TRBD1 or TRBD2 (5 bases each). Germline V gene data show CDR1 as MGHDK and CDR2 as SYGVNS. Trimming stripped 8 bases from V and 8 bases from J, with 16 bases between. The CDR3 extends over 13 amino acids. CDR3 DNA: TGTGCCAGCGAGGACACTGACGGGGATGAGCAGTTCTTC. Translated: CASEDTDGDEQFF.

The gene calls are TRBV30 and TRBJ2-6, with D perhaps TRBD1 (5 bases). The CDR3 contains 16 residues. Germline V lookup: CDR1 GTSNPN, CDR2 SVGIG (reference sequence). V was shortened by 3 bases and J by 0 bases, with 12 bases between the two germline ends. CDR3 DNA sequence: TGTGCCTGGAGCGGCCAGGGTAACTCTGGGGCCAACGTCCTGACTTTC. Translation gives CAWSGQGNSGANVLTF.

This chain connects TRBV20-1 to TRBJ1-6, with TRBD1 matching 7 bases. The ends lost 8 bases at V and 6 bases at J; junction bases unmatched: 7. CDR1 and CDR2 from the germline V gene are DFQATT and SNEGSKA (reference sequence). The CDR3 length is 13 residues. The CDR3 DNA reads TGCAGTTCCCTGAGACAGGGTAATTCACCCCTCCACTTT. Amino acid sequence: CSSLRQGNSPLHF.

The chain links TRBV7-9 to TRBJ2-1; D unclear. CDR1 and CDR2 from the germline V gene are SEHNR and FQNEAQ (reference sequence). This CDR3 is 11 amino acids long. V gave up 2 bases and J gave up 8 bases, with 4 bases separating them. The CDR3 sequence is CASSLFDEQFF. The CDR3 coding sequence is TGTGCCAGCAGCTTATTCGATGAGCAGTTCTTC. Complete variable domain (other parts from reference TRBV7-9 and TRBJ2-1): DTGVSQNPRHKITKRGQNVTFRCDPISEHNRLYWYRQTLGQGPEFLTYFQNEAQLEKSRLLSDRFSAERPKGSFSTLEIQRTEQGDSAMYLCASSLFDEQFFGPGTRLTVL.

The chain links TRBV4-3 to TRBJ2-3; possible D gene TRBD2, 6 bases. The CDR3 extends over 17 amino acids. The ends were cut back, 1 base at V and 4 bases at J, with 18 bases in the middle. From germline, CDR1 is LGHNA and CDR2 YSLEER. For the CDR3, the DNA is TGCGCCAGCAGCCAAGGGGTCCTTGCGGGAATGCCAGATACGCAGTATTTT. Amino acid sequence: CASSQGVLAGMPDTQYF.

The V call is TRBV14, the J call TRBJ2-3, with TRBD1 matching 7 bases. The CDR3 is made up of 14 amino acids. Germline CDR1 is SGHDN and CDR2 is FVKESK. The V gene end was trimmed by 4 bases and the J gene end by 2 bases; junction bases not matched to a gene: 3. DNA for the CDR3: TGTGCCAGCAGCCCGGGACAGTACACAGATACGCAGTATTTT. Its protein product is CASSPGQYTDTQYF. The variable domain in full, completed from reference TRBV14 and TRBJ2-3, reads EAGVTQFPSHSVIEKGQTVTLRCDPISGHDNLYWYRRVMGKEIKFLLHFVKESKQDESGMPNNRFLAERTGGTYSTLKVQPAELEDSGVYFCASSPGQYTDTQYFGPGTRLTVL.

This chain joins TRBV4-3 and TRBJ2-1; the D is unclear. The length of the CDR3 is 14 residues. V lost 0 bases and J 2 bases, leaving 5 bases between the germline ends. The germline CDR1 and CDR2 sequences are LGHNA and YSLEER. CDR3 sequence: CASSQEMPYNEQFF. Written as DNA, the CDR3 is TGCGCCAGCAGCCAAGAAATGCCCTACAATGAGCAGTTCTTC.

The chain links TRBV5-6 to TRBJ2-1; TRBD1 is a possible D gene (5 bases). CDR1 SGHDT and CDR2 YYEEEE come from the germline V gene. Trimming left V 4 bases short and J 2 bases short, with 13 bases between. The CDR3 runs to 15 residues. This CDR3 is CASSPQGLTYNEQFF. CDR3 bases: TGTGCCAGCAGCCCCCAGGGTCTGACCTACAATGAGCAGTTCTTC. Full variable domain (rest looked up from reference TRBV5-6 and TRBJ2-1): DAGVTQSPTHLIKTRGQQVTLRCSPKSGHDTVSWYQQALGQGPQFIFQYYEEEERQRGNFPDRFSGHQFPNYSSELNVNALLLGDSALYLCASSPQGLTYNEQFFGPGTRLTVL.

In DNA form, the CDR3 reads TGTGCCAGCAGGCCCAGACTTAGCGGGAGGGGGTACGAGCAGTACTTC. As protein: CASRPRLSGRGYEQYF. The V gene is TRBV28, the J gene TRBJ2-7, with 11 positions matching TRBD2. Germline assignment: CDR1 MDHEN and CDR2 SYDVKM. The length of the CDR3 is 16 residues. V gave up 6 bases and J gave up 4 bases; unmatched junction bases: 11.

The chain employs TRBV24-1 and TRBJ1-2; D ambiguous. The CDR3 length is 12 residues. V was shortened by 3 bases and J by 14 bases, with 15 bases between the two germline ends. Per germline, CDR1 KGHDR and CDR2 SFDVKD. This chain's CDR3 is CATSDIGRDPTF. In nucleotides, the CDR3 is TGTGCCACCAGTGATATCGGCAGAGATCCGACCTTC.

V usage is TRBV12-3 or TRBV12-4 and J usage is TRBJ2-7; D is possibly TRBD1 or TRBD2 (6 bases each). The length of the CDR3 is 15 residues. V dropped 3 bases and J dropped 1 base, with 13 bases sitting between them. The CDR3 DNA is TGTGCCAGCAGTTTCGCGGGAAGGGGGTCCTACGAGCAGTACTTC. It is translated as CASSFAGRGSYEQYF.

This rearrangement joins TRBV28 to TRBJ2-4; 7 bases align to TRBD1. V lost 2 bases and J lost 1; bases outside the gene matches: 5. The CDR3 totals 16 residues. The germline gives CDR1 MDHEN, CDR2 SYDVKM. This chain's CDR3 is CASSLNRGLAKNIQYF. The CDR3 DNA reads TGTGCCAGCAGTTTAAACAGGGGTCTTGCCAAAAACATTCAGTACTTC.

The chain has TRBV7-9 and TRBJ1-2; 7 bases map to TRBD1. The germline V gene has CDR1 SEHNR and CDR2 FQNEAQ (reference sequence). J gave up 11 bases and V 1 base, and 10 bases lay outside the gene matches. CDR3 size: 14 residues. For the CDR3, the DNA is TGTGCCAGCAGCTTAGGGGGACAGCGAGGAGAATACACCTTC. Translated, it gives CASSLGGQRGEYTF.

This clonotype was detected once. This rearrangement joins TRBV11-2 to TRBJ2-5; D possibly corresponds to TRBD1 (6 bases). CDR3 length equals 15 residues. Trimming left V 1 base short and J 2 bases short, with 11 bases between. CDR1 is SGHAT and CDR2 is FQNNGV in the germline V gene. CDR3 sequence (DNA): TGTGCCAGCAGCTTAGGGACAGTTAAACAAGAGACCCAGTACTTC. Translating it yields CASSLGTVKQETQYF.

The rearrangement links TRBV28 to TRBJ2-7; D unresolved. The CDR3 loop spans 16 amino acids. Germline values: CDR1 MDHEN, CDR2 SYDVKM. V lost 5 bases and J lost 5, with 22 bases in between. This CDR3 is CASSLLDTPTGNEQYF. CDR3 bases: TGTGCCAGCAGTCTACTTGACACCCCGACTGGGAACGAGCAGTACTTC.

This clonotype came up once. This chain links TRBV9 with TRBJ2-7; either TRBD1 or TRBD2 may fit D (5 bases each). With 3 bases removed from V and 5 bases from J, the gap between germline ends came to 18 bases. The CDR3 has 15 amino acids. CDR1 SGDLS and CDR2 YYNGEE come from the germline V gene. In DNA, the CDR3 is TGTGCCAGCAGCGCCGTCGGGGCGGCCACGGACGAGCAGTACTTC. Amino acid sequence: CASSAVGAATDEQYF.

The J gene is TRBJ2-3, the V gene TRBV20-1; no reliable D call. The CDR3 is 12 amino acids. Germline CDR1 is DFQATT and CDR2 is SNEGSKA (reference sequence). This CDR3 is CSHLGPTYTQYF. CDR3 nucleotides: TGCAGCCACCTAGGGCCAACATATACGCAGTATTTT.

V usage is TRBV7-2 and J usage is TRBJ1-6; D is unresolved. Per germline, CDR1 SGHTA and CDR2 FQGNSA. This CDR3 spans 14 amino acids. V dropped 2 bases and J dropped 10 bases, with 12 bases sitting between them. In DNA form, the CDR3 reads TGTGCCAGCAGCTTAAGGGAACAAGACTCACCCCTCCACTTT. This translates into CASSLREQDSPLHF.